The entry below gives a single TCR beta chain sequence along with its context. The germline CDR1 and CDR2 sequences are MDHEN and SYDVKM. Losses at the gene ends were 5 bases for V and 4 bases for J; bases not matched to a gene: 19. The CDR3 length is 18 residues. Treatment of the sample: randomized to nivolumab then ipilimumab (arm A) or the reverse (arm B). No patient had prior DNA-damaging chemotherapy. The data were taken from a study of sequential checkpoint blockade in melanoma. Background on the study: Randomization was 1:1 between first-line nivolumab→ipilimumab and ipilimumab→nivolumab. Maintenance nivolumab came after either treatment sequence.

The table came from immunoSEQ multiplex PCR; TCRdb's copy has only in-frame clones and leaves some out. The sample holds more than 10,000 clones, around two thirds seen once. Source: CD8+ T cells sorted from blood (inferred from file names), taken from a patient given nivolumab and ipilimumab in sequence. V gene TRBV28 combines with J gene TRBJ2-5; TRBD2 matches at 7 bases. This TCR was recovered from a human donor with melanoma. CDR3 protein: CASSAILGEGLISETQYF. CDR3 DNA sequence: TGTGCCAGCAGTGCGATTCTGGGGGAGGGCCTAATATCAGAGACCCAGTACTTC.